These 19 T cell receptor beta chains were sequenced from one sample in a study of T cell changes during pregnancy in multiple sclerosis. Method: immunoSEQ multiplex PCR; TCRdb's copy keeps in-frame clones and lacks some. The table records 70,000 or so clones, about nine tenths of them present only once. Specimen: peripheral blood, collected in the third trimester of pregnancy. The receptors here all came from a female donor in good health, enrolled as a control in a pregnancy study.

J is TRBJ2-1 and V is TRBV5-3, with 9 bases lining up with TRBD2. TRBV5-3 carries the ORF label, with uncertain function. The CDR3 sequence is 22 residues long. The ends lost 1 base at V and 0 bases at J; junction bases unmatched: 20. The CDR3 bases are TGTGCCAGAAGCTTGACCCCCCGCGGGGGGGCCCCTACTGAAGACTCCTACAATGAGCAGTTCTTC. This translates into CARSLTPRGGAPTEDSYNEQFF.

The chain links TRBV5-6 to TRBJ1-2; TRBD1 is a possible D gene (6 bases). The germline V and J ends were trimmed by 1 base and 4 bases, with 14 bases remaining between them. Germline V gene data show CDR1 as SGHDT and CDR2 as YYEEEE. The CDR3 spans 15 residues. The DNA for the CDR3 is TGTGCCAGCAGCTTGAGTTCGGCAGGGGTCTATGGCTACACCTTC. Protein sequence: CASSLSSAGVYGYTF.

This clone was picked up one time. V is TRBV6-1 and J is TRBJ1-2; D is unresolved. V was trimmed by 2 bases and J by 4 bases, leaving 11 bases between them. The CDR3 has 14 residues. Germline V gene lookup returns CDR1 MNHNS and CDR2 SASEGT. Here the CDR3 DNA reads TGTGCCAGCAGTGAATATAAGGAGGTCTATGGCTACACCTTC. Encoded protein: CASSEYKEVYGYTF.

This clone is a singleton in its sample. The rearrangement uses TRBV2 and TRBJ2-1, with TRBD2 identical over 7 bases. V lost 7 bases and J lost 7; bases outside the gene matches: 13. The V gene's germline CDR1 is SNHLY and CDR2 FYNNEI. The CDR3 runs to 15 residues. CDR3 region: CASILGGSGRNEQFF. The CDR3 DNA reads TGTGCCAGCATCTTAGGCGGGAGTGGGCGAAATGAGCAGTTCTTC. Based on the CDR3 plus reference TRBV2 and TRBJ2-1, the full variable domain is EPEVTQTPSHQVTQMGQEVILRCVPISNHLYFYWYRQILGQKVEFLVSFYNNEISEKSEIFDDQFSVERPDGSNFTLKIRSTKLEDSAMYFCASILGGSGRNEQFFGPGTRLTVL.

The rearrangement uses TRBV25-1 and TRBJ1-1, with D possibly matching TRBD1 (5 bases). CDR3 length: 15 amino acids. Trimming shortened V by 4 bases and J by 6 bases, and 18 bases separated the two germline ends. From germline, CDR1 is MGHDK and CDR2 SYGVNS. CDR3 nucleotides: TGTGCCAGCAGTGTTCTCGGGACTGCGGGCGCTGAAGCTTTCTTT. It yields the protein CASSVLGTAGAEAFF.

The chain carries TRBV7-8 and TRBJ2-7, with 9 bases matching TRBD1. Germline CDR1 SGHVS, CDR2 FQNEAQ. The CDR3 is made up of 14 amino acids. V lost 4 bases to trimming and J lost 5 bases; unmatched junction nucleotides: 6. CDR3 sequence reads: CASSSPGTGNEQYF. CDR3 DNA sequence: TGTGCCAGCAGCTCCCCCGGGACAGGGAACGAGCAGTACTTC.

V is TRBV28 and J is TRBJ2-7, with 8 bases matching TRBD1. V gave up 5 bases and J gave up 4 bases; unmatched junction bases: 10. This CDR3 spans 15 amino acids. Germline CDR1 MDHEN, CDR2 SYDVKM. DNA of the CDR3: TGTGCCAGCAGTCCACACCCGGGACAGGCTTACGAGCAGTACTTC. This encodes CASSPHPGQAYEQYF. The whole variable domain, remainder taken from reference TRBV28 and TRBJ2-7, is DVKVTQSSRYLVKRTGEKVFLECVQDMDHENMFWYRQDPGLGLRLIYFSYDVKMKEKGDIPEGYSVSREKKERFSLILESASTNQTSMYLCASSPHPGQAYEQYFGPGTRLTVT.

The chain carries TRBV7-9 and TRBJ1-5; D gene ambiguous. CDR1 and CDR2 from the germline V gene are SEHNR and FQNEAQ (reference sequence). Trimming shortened V by 5 bases and J by 2 bases, and 13 bases separated the two germline ends. The CDR3 has 15 residues. As DNA, the CDR3 is TGTGCCAGCAGCCCACAAGGGAGCGGCAATCAGCCCCAGCATTTT. It yields the protein CASSPQGSGNQPQHF.

The rearrangement links TRBV20-1 to TRBJ2-7; TRBD2 is a possible D gene (6 bases). This CDR3 region has 11 residues. Germline V lookup: CDR1 DFQATT, CDR2 SNEGSKA (reference sequence). Trimming pared 5 bases from V and 3 bases from J, leaving 8 bases between. The CDR3 bases are TGCAGTGCTGGACTATACTACGAGCAGTACTTC. Protein sequence: CSAGLYYEQYF.

This chain uses TRBV5-6 with TRBJ1-2; 12 nucleotides match TRBD1. CDR1 SGHDT and CDR2 YYEEEE come from the germline V gene. J lost 4 bases, V lost 4 bases, and 8 bases had no gene match. The CDR3 is 16 amino acids. The CDR3 DNA follows: TGTGCCAGCAGCCCCGGGACAGGGGGCACGGCCTATGGCTACACCTTC. Translated, it gives CASSPGTGGTAYGYTF. Filled out from reference TRBV5-6 and TRBJ1-2, the complete variable domain reads DAGVTQSPTHLIKTRGQQVTLRCSPKSGHDTVSWYQQALGQGPQFIFQYYEEEERQRGNFPDRFSGHQFPNYSSELNVNALLLGDSALYLCASSPGTGGTAYGYTFGSGTRLTVV.

This clone has only one observation. The chain uses TRBV6-5 and TRBJ1-4, with 11 bases matching TRBD1. V was clipped by 6 bases and J by 8 bases; unmatched bases: 8. The CDR3 loop spans 15 amino acids. Germline V gives CDR1 MNHEY, CDR2 SVGAGI. The CDR3 here is CASSRDRGYLEKLFF. CDR3 DNA: TGTGCCAGCAGCCGGGACAGGGGGTATTTGGAAAAACTGTTTTTT.

Here the CDR3 DNA reads TGCGCCAGCAGCCGACAGGGTCCGGATGAGCAGTTCTTC. Translation: CASSRQGPDEQFF. V gene TRBV4-3 combines with J gene TRBJ2-1; 7 nucleotides agree with TRBD1. Losses at the gene ends were 4 bases for V and 8 bases for J; bases not matched to a gene: 5. The CDR3 is made up of 13 amino acids. CDR1 is LGHNA and CDR2 is YSLEER in the germline V gene.

V usage is TRBV11-2 and J usage is TRBJ2-1; 9 bases line up with TRBD2. CDR1 and CDR2 (germline): SGHAT, FQNNGV. The V gene end was trimmed by 7 bases and the J gene end by 7 bases; junction bases not matched to a gene: 5. This CDR3 spans 13 amino acids. The DNA for the CDR3 is TGTGCCAGCACTAGCGGGACCATGAATGAGCAGTTCTTC. Amino acid sequence: CASTSGTMNEQFF.

This clone was seen only once. The chain combines TRBV28 with TRBJ1-5; 9 positions agree with TRBD1. Germline CDR1 and CDR2: MDHEN and SYDVKM. The V segment lost 5 bases and the J segment 1 base; nucleotides outside the gene matches: 6. The CDR3 totals 16 residues. The chain's CDR3 is CASSIYGQGSNQPQHF. The CDR3 DNA reads TGTGCCAGCAGTATCTATGGACAGGGGAGCAATCAGCCCCAGCATTTT.

The chain combines TRBV5-1 with TRBJ2-2, with 7 bases identical to TRBD1. This CDR3 is built from 17 residues. CDR1 SGHRS and CDR2 YFSETQ come from the germline V gene. V shed 3 bases, J shed 5 bases, and the junction held 13 bases outside the gene matches. The CDR3 sequence: CASSSINLGDSTGELFF. The CDR3 coding sequence is TGCGCCAGCAGCTCGATAAATCTGGGGGACAGTACCGGGGAGCTGTTTTTT.

The table lists this clone with a count of one. This clone may be a read error of a much larger clone one base away. This sequence joins TRBV25-1 and TRBJ2-2; 8 bases map to TRBD1. Germline CDR1 and CDR2: MGHDK and SYGVNS. CDR3 length equals 14 residues. V trimming: 4 bases; J trimming: 3 bases; junction bases outside the gene matches: 1. As DNA, the CDR3 is TGTGCCAGCAGTGCACAGGGGGACACCGGGGAGCTGTTTTTT. It encodes CASSAQGDTGELFF. Full variable domain (remainder filled in from reference TRBV25-1 and TRBJ2-2): EADIYQTPRYLVIGTGKKITLECSQTMGHDKMYWYQQDPGMELHLIHYSYGVNSTEKGDLSSESTVSRIRTEHFPLTLESARPSHTSQYLCASSAQGDTGELFFGEGSRLTVL.

This clone was found once. The gene calls are TRBV7-9 and TRBJ1-3; 8 nucleotides align to TRBD1. V shed 5 bases and J 3 bases; nucleotides not matched to a gene: 6. Germline V gene lookup returns CDR1 SEHNR and CDR2 FQNEAQ (reference sequence). The CDR3 extends over 15 amino acids. CDR3 loop: CASSATGVGGNTIYF. The CDR3 DNA sequence: TGTGCCAGCAGCGCGACAGGGGTGGGTGGAAACACCATATATTTT.

This clone was counted once. The rearrangement joins TRBV6-5 to TRBJ2-2; D may be TRBD2 (6 bases). This CDR3 is 13 amino acids long. Germline values: CDR1 MNHEY, CDR2 SVGAGI. V lost 8 bases and J lost 7, with 14 bases in between. The chain's CDR3 is CASGINSGGELFF. The CDR3 DNA is TGTGCCAGCGGTATTAATAGCGGCGGGGAGCTGTTTTTT.

This chain joins TRBV20-1 and TRBJ2-2; TRBD2 is a possible D gene (5 bases). V was cut by 5 bases and J by 7 bases, with 8 bases left in between. Germline V lookup: CDR1 DFQATT, CDR2 SNEGSKA (reference sequence). This CDR3 contains 11 residues. The CDR3 here is CSAGRGGELFF. The DNA for the CDR3 is TGCAGTGCTGGCCGGGGCGGGGAGCTGTTTTTT.